A single sample gave rise to the 8 T cell receptor beta chains below, sequenced in a study of blood T cell repertoires in COVID-19. Clones were sequenced by immunoSEQ multiplex PCR, and TCRdb holds only the in-frame ones, with some missing. Among 140,000 to 150,000 clones listed, 88% were seen once. Specimen: peripheral blood. The receptor source for this set is a man between 65 and 85 years old with acute or convalescent COVID-19.

This clone was seen only a few times. V and J are TRBV5-3 and TRBJ2-1; D is unclear. TRBV5-3 is treated as an ORF (open reading frame) with a function not yet certain. V lost 8 bases and J lost 6, with 18 bases in between. The CDR3 runs 14 residues. The CDR3 is CASPTAIGLNEQFF. DNA of the CDR3: TGTGCCAGCCCGACGGCGATTGGGCTCAATGAGCAGTTCTTC.

The genes are TRBV3-1 (or the pseudogene TRBV3-2) and TRBJ1-6; 10 nucleotides align to TRBD1. With 5 bases clipped from V and 13 bases from J, the junction kept 8 bases outside the gene matches. Per the germline V gene, CDR1 is LGHDT and CDR2 is YNNKEL (reference sequence). The CDR3 has 14 residues. This CDR3 is CASSARTGGGPLHF. CDR3 nucleotide sequence: TGTGCCAGCAGCGCTCGGACAGGGGGTGGGCCCCTCCACTTT.

V and J are TRBV19 and TRBJ2-1, with D possibly TRBD1 on 6 matching bases. There are 17 residues in the CDR3. The germline V gene encodes CDR1 LNHDA and CDR2 SQIVND (reference sequence). The V gene lost 9 bases and the J gene lost 1 base, with 22 bases spanning the gap. This chain's CDR3 is CASRETGGQGSYNEQFF. In nucleotides, the CDR3 is TGTGCCAGCCGCGAGACAGGCGGTCAAGGTTCCTACAATGAGCAGTTCTTC.

The chain links TRBV10-3 to TRBJ2-3; 10 nucleotides line up with TRBD2. CDR1 and CDR2 (germline): ENHRY, SYGVKD. This CDR3 region has 17 residues. V gave up 2 bases and J gave up 2 bases; unmatched junction bases: 7. The CDR3 coding sequence is TGTGCCATCAGTGAGGGGCCTAGCGGGGGTTACACAGATACGCAGTATTTT. Translating gives CAISEGPSGGYTDTQYF.

The chain is built from TRBV24-1 and TRBJ2-3, with D possibly being TRBD2 (6 bases). The ends were cut back, 3 bases at V and 3 bases at J, with 12 bases in the middle. This CDR3 has 15 amino acids. Germline CDR1 is KGHDR and CDR2 is SFDVKD. CDR3 residues: CATSDGGSSTDTQYF. In DNA form, the CDR3 reads TGTGCCACCAGTGATGGAGGGAGTAGTACAGATACGCAGTATTTT.

The chain couples TRBV27 to TRBJ2-3, with D perhaps matching TRBD2 (6 bases). Germline V gene data show CDR1 as MNHEY and CDR2 as SMNVEV (reference sequence). Deletions cut 4 bases from V and 0 bases from J, with 14 bases between. The CDR3 loop spans 16 amino acids. The CDR3 nucleotides are TGTGCCAGCAGTTCTGCGGGGAGAGCTAGCACAGATACGCAGTATTTT. Protein: CASSSAGRASTDTQYF.

The chain combines TRBV24-1 with TRBJ2-5; 12 bases align to TRBD2. Germline CDR1 and CDR2: KGHDR and SFDVKD. The CDR3 is made up of 19 amino acids. The trim removed 2 bases at V and 2 bases at J, leaving 11 bases unmatched. CDR3 DNA: TGTGCCACCAGTGATTCCGAGACTAGCGGGAGAGGCTATCAAGAGACCCAGTACTTC. Translation: CATSDSETSGRGYQETQYF.

This chain connects TRBV6-5 to TRBJ2-4; the D gene is possibly TRBD1 (7 bases). The length of the CDR3 is 13 residues. Germline CDR1 and CDR2: MNHEY and SVGAGI. The germline V and J ends were trimmed by 9 bases and 4 bases, with 13 bases remaining between them. CDR3: CASGGDSKNIQYF. The CDR3 DNA reads TGTGCCAGTGGCGGGGACAGTAAAAACATTCAGTACTTC.